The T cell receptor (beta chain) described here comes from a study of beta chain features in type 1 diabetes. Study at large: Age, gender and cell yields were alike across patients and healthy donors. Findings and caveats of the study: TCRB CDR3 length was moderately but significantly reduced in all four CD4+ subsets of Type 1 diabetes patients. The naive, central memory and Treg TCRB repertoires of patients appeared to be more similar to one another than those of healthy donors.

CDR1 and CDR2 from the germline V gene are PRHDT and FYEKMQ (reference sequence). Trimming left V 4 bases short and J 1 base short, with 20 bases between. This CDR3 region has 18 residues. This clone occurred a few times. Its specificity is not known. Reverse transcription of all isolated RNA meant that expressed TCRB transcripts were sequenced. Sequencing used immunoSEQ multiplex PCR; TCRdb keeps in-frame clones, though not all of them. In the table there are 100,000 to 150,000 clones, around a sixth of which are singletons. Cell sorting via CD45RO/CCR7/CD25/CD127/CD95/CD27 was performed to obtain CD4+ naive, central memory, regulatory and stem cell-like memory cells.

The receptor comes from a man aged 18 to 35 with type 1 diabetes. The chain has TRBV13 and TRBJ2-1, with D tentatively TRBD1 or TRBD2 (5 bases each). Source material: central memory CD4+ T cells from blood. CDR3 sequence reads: CASSYRQGRGQSYNEQFF. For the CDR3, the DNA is TGTGCCAGCAGCTACCGACAAGGTCGGGGCCAATCCTACAATGAGCAGTTCTTC.